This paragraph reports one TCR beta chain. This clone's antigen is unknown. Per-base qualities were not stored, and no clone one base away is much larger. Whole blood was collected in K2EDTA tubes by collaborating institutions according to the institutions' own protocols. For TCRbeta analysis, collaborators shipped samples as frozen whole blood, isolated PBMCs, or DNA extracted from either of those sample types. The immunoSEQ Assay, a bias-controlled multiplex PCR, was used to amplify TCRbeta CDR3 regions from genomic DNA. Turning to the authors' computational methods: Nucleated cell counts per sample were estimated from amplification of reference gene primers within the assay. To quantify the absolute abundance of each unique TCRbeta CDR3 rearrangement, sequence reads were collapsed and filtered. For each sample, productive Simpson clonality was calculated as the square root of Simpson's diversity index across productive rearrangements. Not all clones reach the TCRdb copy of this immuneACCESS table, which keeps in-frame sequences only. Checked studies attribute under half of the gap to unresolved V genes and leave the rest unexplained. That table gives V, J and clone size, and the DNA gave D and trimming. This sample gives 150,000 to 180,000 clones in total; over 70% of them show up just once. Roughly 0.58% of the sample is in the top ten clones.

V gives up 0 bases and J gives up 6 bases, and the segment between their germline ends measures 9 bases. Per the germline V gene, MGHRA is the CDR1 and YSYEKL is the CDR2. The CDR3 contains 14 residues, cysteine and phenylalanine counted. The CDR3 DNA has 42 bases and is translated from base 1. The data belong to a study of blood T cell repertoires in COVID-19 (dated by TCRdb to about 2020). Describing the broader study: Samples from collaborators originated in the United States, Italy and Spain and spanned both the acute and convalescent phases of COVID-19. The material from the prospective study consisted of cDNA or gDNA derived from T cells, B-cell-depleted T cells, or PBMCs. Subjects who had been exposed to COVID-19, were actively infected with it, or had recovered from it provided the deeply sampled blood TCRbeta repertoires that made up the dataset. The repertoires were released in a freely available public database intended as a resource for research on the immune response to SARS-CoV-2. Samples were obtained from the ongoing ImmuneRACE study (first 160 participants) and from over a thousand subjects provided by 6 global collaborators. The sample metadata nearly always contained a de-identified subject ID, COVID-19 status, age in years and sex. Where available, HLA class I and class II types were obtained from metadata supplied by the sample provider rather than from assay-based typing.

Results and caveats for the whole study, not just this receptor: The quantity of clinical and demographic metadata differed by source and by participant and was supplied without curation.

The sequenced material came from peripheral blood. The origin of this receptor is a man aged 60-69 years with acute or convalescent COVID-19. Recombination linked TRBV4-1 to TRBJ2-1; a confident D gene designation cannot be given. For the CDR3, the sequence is CASSQDPYLNEQFF. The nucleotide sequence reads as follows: TGCGCCAGCAGCCAAGATCCTTATCTCAATGAGCAGTTCTTC.